This paragraph covers one T cell receptor beta chain sequence. At one boundary the junction diverges from the germline segment, which might be a read error. This sample was taken from a study of blood T cell repertoires in COVID-19. Study as a whole: From the United States, Italy and Spain came samples of acute and convalescent COVID-19.

How the authors handled the data: Reference gene primer amplification gave estimated nucleated cell counts. Clones were sequenced by immunoSEQ multiplex PCR, and TCRdb holds only the in-frame ones, with some missing. For V, J and clone size, that table is used; D and trimming come from the DNA. The data contain 65,000 to 95,000 clones, roughly 90% of them seen just once; the ten biggest clones take up approximately 4.5%. The CDR3 loop spans 16 amino acids. CDR1 and CDR2 (germline): SGHAT, FQDESV (reference sequence). Sequencing input: peripheral blood. This clonotype was obtained from a middle-aged man with active COVID-19. V and J are TRBV11-1 and TRBJ2-3, with TRBD2 identical over 15 bases. CDR3 nucleotides: TGTGCCAGCACTCTTCGGCGGGGACTAGCGGGGGGACGGATACTTTTT. Its protein is CASTLRRGLAGGRILF.